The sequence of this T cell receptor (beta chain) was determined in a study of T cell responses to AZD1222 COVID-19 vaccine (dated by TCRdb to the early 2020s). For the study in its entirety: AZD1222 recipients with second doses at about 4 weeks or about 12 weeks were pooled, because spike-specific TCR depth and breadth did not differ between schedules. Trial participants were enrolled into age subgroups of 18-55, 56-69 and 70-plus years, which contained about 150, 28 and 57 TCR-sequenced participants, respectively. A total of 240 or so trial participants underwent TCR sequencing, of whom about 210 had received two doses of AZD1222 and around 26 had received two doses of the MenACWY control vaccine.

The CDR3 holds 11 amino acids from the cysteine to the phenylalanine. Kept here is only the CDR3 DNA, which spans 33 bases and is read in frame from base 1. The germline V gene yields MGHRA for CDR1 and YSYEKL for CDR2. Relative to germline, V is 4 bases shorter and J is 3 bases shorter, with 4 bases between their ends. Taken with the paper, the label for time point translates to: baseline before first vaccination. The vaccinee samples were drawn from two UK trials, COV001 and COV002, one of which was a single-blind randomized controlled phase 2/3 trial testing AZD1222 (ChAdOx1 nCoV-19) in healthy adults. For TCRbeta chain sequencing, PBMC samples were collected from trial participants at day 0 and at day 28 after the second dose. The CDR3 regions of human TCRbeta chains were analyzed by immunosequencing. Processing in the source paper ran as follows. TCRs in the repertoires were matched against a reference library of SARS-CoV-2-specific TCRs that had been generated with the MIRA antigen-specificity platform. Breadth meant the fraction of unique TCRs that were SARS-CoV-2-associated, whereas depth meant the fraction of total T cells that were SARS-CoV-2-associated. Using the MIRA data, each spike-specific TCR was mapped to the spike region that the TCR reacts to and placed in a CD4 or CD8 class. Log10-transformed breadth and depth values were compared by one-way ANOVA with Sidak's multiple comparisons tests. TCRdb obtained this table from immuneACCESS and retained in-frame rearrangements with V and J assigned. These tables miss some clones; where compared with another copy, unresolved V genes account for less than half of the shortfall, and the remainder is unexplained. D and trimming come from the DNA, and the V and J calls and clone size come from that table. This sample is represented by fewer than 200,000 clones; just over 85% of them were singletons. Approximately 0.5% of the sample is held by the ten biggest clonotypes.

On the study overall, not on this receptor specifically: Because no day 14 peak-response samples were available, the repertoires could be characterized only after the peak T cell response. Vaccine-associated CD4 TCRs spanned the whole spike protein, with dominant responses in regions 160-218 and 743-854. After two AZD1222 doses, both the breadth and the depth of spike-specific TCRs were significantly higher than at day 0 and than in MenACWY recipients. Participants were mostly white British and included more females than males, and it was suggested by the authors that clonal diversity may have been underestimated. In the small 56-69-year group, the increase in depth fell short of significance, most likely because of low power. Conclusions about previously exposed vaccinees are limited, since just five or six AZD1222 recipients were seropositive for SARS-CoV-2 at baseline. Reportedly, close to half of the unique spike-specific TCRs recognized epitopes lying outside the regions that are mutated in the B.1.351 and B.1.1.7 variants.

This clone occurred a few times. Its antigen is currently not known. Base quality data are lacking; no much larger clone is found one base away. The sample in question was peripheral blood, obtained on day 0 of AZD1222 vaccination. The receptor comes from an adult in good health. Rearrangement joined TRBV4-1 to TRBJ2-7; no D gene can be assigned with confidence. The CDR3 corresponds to CASSLSYEQYF. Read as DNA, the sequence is TGCGCCAGCAGCCTTAGCTACGAGCAGTACTTC.